This T cell receptor (beta chain) was sequenced during a study of cytomegalovirus exposure and HLA in healthy donors. The study ran its PCR with 60 Vbeta and 13 Jbeta primers. TCRdb's table, derived via immunoSEQ multiplex PCR, lists solely in-frame clones and lacks some. The sample carries roughly 160,000 clones, 65% to 80% recorded once. Germline V gene data show CDR1 as SEHNR and CDR2 as FQNEAQ (reference sequence). V was pared by 5 bases and J by 13 bases, with 6 bases of the junction left unmatched. This CDR3 comprises 12 residues. The sequence was obtained from a woman in her twenties or thirties in good health and CMV-seronegative. J is TRBJ2-1 and V is TRBV7-9; 9 nucleotides line up with TRBD2. Sequenced material: PBMCs. CDR3 nucleotides: TGTGCCAGCAGCATTAGCGGGGGCGTACAGTTCTTC. It yields the protein CASSISGGVQFF.